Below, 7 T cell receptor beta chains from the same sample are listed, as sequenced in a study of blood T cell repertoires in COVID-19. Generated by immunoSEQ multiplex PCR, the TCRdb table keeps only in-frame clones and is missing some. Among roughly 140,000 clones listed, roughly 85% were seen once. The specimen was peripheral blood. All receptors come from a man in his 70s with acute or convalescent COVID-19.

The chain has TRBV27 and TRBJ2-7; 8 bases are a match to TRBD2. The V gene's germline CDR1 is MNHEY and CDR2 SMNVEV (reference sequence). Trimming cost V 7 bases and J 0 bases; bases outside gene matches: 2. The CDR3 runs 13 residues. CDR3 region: CASNLAGSYEQYF. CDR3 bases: TGTGCCAGCAACCTAGCGGGCTCCTACGAGCAGTACTTC.

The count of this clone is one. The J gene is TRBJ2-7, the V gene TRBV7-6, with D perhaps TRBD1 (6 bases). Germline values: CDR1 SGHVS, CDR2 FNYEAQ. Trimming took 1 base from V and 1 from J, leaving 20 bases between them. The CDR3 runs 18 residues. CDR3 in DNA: TGTGCCAGCAGCTTAGGTAGGGTAACGGACGGGACATCCTACGAGCAGTACTTC. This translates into CASSLGRVTDGTSYEQYF.

The CDR3 protein is CASSGASETQYF. The DNA for the CDR3 is TGTGCCAGCAGCGGGGCGTCGGAGACCCAGTACTTC. The chain employs TRBV7-2 and TRBJ2-5; tentative D call: TRBD1 (5 bases). Germline V gene lookup returns CDR1 SGHTA and CDR2 FQGNSA. The CDR3 length is 12 residues. Trimming took off 5 bases at V and 5 bases at J, with 9 bases between the two ends.

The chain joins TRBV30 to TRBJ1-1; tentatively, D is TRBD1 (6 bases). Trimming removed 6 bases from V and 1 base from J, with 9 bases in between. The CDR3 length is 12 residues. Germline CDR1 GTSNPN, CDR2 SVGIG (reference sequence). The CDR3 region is CACTGWNTEAFF. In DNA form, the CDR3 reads TGTGCCTGCACAGGGTGGAACACTGAAGCTTTCTTT.

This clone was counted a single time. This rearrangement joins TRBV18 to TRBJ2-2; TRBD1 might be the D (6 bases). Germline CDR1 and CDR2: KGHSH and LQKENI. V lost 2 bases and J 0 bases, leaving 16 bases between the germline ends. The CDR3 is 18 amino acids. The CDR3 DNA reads TGTGCCAGCTCACCAACCCTAACGACAGGACCGAACACCGGGGAGCTGTTTTTT. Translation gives CASSPTLTTGPNTGELFF. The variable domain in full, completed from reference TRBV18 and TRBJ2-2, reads NAGVMQNPRHLVRRRGQEARLRCSPMKGHSHVYWYRQLPEEGLKFMVYLQKENIIDESGMPKERFSAEFPKEGPSILRIQQVVRGDSAAYFCASSPTLTTGPNTGELFFGEGSRLTVL.

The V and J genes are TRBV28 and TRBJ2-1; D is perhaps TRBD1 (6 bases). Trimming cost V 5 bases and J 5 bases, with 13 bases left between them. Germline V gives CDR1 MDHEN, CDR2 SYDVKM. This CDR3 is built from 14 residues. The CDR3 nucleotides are TGTGCCAGCAGTCCGACAGGTTTCAACAATGAGCAGTTCTTC. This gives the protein CASSPTGFNNEQFF.

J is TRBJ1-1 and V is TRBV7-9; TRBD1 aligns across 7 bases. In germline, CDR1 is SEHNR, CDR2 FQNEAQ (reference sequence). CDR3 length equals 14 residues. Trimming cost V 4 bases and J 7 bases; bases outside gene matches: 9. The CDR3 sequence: CASSSGQATGEAFF. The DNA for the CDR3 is TGTGCCAGCAGCTCCGGACAGGCAACAGGTGAAGCTTTCTTT.